A single sample is the source of the 10 T cell receptor beta chains below, sequenced in a study of blood T cell repertoires in COVID-19. Method: immunoSEQ multiplex PCR; TCRdb's copy keeps in-frame clones and lacks some. The data hold under 300,000 clones, with about nine tenths observed a single time. Sequencing used peripheral blood. The receptors originated from a man in his 60s who had recovered from COVID-19.

In DNA, the CDR3 is TGTGCCAGCAGTTCGCCCGCCGGGACAGGGGTAAATGAGCAGTTCTTC. It encodes CASSSPAGTGVNEQFF. The chain is built from TRBV6-4 and TRBJ2-1; 10 bases line up with TRBD1. CDR1 and CDR2 (germline): MRHNA, SNTAGT. The CDR3 sequence is 16 residues long. The V and J ends lost 5 bases and 7 bases, in that order; junction bases with no gene match: 11.

The chain is built from TRBV19 and TRBJ1-2; 7 nucleotides line up with TRBD1. The CDR3 runs to 15 residues. In germline, CDR1 is LNHDA, CDR2 SQIVND (reference sequence). Trimming took 5 bases from V and 3 from J; bases not matched to a gene: 9. The CDR3 sequence: CASSPSTGRDYGYTF. The CDR3 DNA reads TGTGCCAGTAGTCCCTCGACAGGGCGAGACTATGGCTACACCTTC.

V usage is TRBV5-1 and J usage is TRBJ2-3; D is unclear. Germline values: CDR1 SGHRS, CDR2 YFSETQ. Trimming shortened V by 0 bases and J by 5 bases, and 10 bases separated the two germline ends. CDR3 length: 14 amino acids. In DNA, the CDR3 is TGCGCCAGCAGCTTGGCGAGAGGAAAAGATACGCAGTATTTT. Its translation: CASSLARGKDTQYF.

This clone was recorded a few times. This rearrangement joins TRBV5-5 to TRBJ1-5; possibly TRBD1 for D (6 bases). V shed 4 bases and J shed 1 base, with 12 bases lying between them. The CDR3 loop spans 15 amino acids. Germline CDR1 reads SGHKS; CDR2 reads YYEKEE (reference sequence). The CDR3 loop reads CASSQSTGSNQPQHF. CDR3 nucleotide sequence: TGTGCCAGCAGCCAGTCTACAGGGAGCAATCAGCCCCAGCATTTT.

The chain uses TRBV3-1 (or the pseudogene TRBV3-2) and TRBJ2-3; 9 bases fit TRBD2. Per germline, CDR1 LGHDT and CDR2 YNNKEL (reference sequence). CDR3 length equals 16 residues. After removal of 4 bases from V and 1 base from J, the junction contained 6 bases not matched to a gene. The CDR3 protein is CASSRDLAGGTDTQYF. The CDR3 DNA is TGTGCCAGCAGCCGGGATTTAGCGGGGGGCACAGATACGCAGTATTTT.

This chain joins TRBV19 and TRBJ2-2; TRBD1 matches 7 bases. Germline CDR1 reads LNHDA; CDR2 reads SQIVND (reference sequence). This CDR3 has 14 amino acids. Trimming removed 1 base from V and 7 bases from J; junction bases left unmatched: 3. DNA for the CDR3: TGTGCCAGTAGTATAGCCACAGGGGTCGGGGAGCTGTTTTTT. Its translation: CASSIATGVGELFF.

The chain uses TRBV21-1 and TRBJ1-2. TRBV21-1 is noted as a pseudogene. This CDR3 region has 15 residues. CDR3 in amino acids: CASSVQRPAGYGYTF. In DNA form, the CDR3 reads TGTGCCAGCAGCGTTCAGAGGCCAGCGGGCTATGGCTACACCTTC.

This clone was seen a handful of times. V gene TRBV6-1 combines with J gene TRBJ1-2; D is unclear. Trimming left V 1 base short and J 4 bases short, with 10 bases between. The CDR3 is 14 residues long. CDR1 and CDR2 from the germline V gene are MNHNS and SASEGT. CDR3 sequence reads: CASSEGPRLYGYTF. CDR3 DNA sequence: TGTGCCAGCAGTGAAGGGCCCAGACTCTATGGCTACACCTTC.

V gene TRBV10-3 combines with J gene TRBJ1-1; tentatively, D is TRBD1 (5 bases). Germline values: CDR1 ENHRY, CDR2 SYGVKD. Trimming removed 8 bases at V and 7 bases at J, with 11 bases between. The CDR3 sequence is 11 residues long. The CDR3 reads CAIGEGFEAFF. CDR3 nucleotide sequence: TGTGCCATCGGGGAGGGGTTTGAAGCTTTCTTT.

The sample holds one count of this clone. V and J are TRBV24-1 and TRBJ2-1, with D perhaps matching TRBD1 (6 bases). Trimming pared 3 bases from V and 9 bases from J, leaving 20 bases between. This CDR3 is 16 amino acids long. CDR1 and CDR2 from the germline V gene are KGHDR and SFDVKD. The CDR3: CATSDGGKGRGSEQFF. CDR3 nucleotides: TGTGCCACCAGTGATGGGGGAAAAGGCAGGGGATCTGAGCAGTTCTTC.